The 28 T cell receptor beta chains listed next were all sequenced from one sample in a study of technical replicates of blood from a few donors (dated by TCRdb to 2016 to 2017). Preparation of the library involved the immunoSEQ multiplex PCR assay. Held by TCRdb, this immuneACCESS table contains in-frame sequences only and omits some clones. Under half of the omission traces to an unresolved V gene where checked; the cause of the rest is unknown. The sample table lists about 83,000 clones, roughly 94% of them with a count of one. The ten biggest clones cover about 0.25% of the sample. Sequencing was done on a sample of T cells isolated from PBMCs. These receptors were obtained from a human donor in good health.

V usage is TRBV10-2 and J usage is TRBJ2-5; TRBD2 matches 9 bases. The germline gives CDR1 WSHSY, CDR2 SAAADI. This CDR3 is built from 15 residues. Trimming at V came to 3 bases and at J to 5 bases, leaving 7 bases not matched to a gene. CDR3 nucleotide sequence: TGCGCCAGCAGTGAATTAGCGGGAGTGGCGGAGACCCAGTACTTC. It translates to CASSELAGVAETQYF.

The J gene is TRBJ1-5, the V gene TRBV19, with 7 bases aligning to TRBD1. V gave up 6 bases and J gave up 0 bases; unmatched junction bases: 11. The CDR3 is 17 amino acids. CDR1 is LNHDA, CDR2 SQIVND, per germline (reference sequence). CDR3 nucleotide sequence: TGTGCCAGTAGCAGAGGGGACAGACATTATAGCAATCAGCCCCAGCATTTT. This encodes CASSRGDRHYSNQPQHF.

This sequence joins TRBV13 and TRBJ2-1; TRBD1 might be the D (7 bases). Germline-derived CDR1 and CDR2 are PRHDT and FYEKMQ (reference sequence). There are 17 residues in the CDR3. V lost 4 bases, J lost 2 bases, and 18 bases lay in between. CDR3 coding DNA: TGTGCCAGCAGCTCCCAAGGGGCAGGGGGGCCCTACAATGAGCAGTTCTTC. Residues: CASSSQGAGGPYNEQFF.

CDR3 loop: CASSQEVTTGYGYTF. As DNA, the CDR3 is TGTGCCAGCAGCCAAGAAGTAACCACGGGCTATGGCTACACCTTC. The V gene is TRBV4-2, the J gene TRBJ1-2; D is unclear. This CDR3 is 15 amino acids long. V dropped 0 bases and J dropped 4 bases, with 12 bases sitting between them. Germline CDR1 reads LGHNA; CDR2 reads YNFKEQ.

As DNA, the CDR3 is TGTGCCAGCAGCGTAGGGGGGGGATTCTACGAGCAGTACTTC. Residues: CASSVGGGFYEQYF. The rearrangement uses TRBV9 and TRBJ2-7, with 7 bases that match TRBD2. The CDR3 loop spans 14 amino acids. With 0 bases clipped from V and 3 bases from J, the junction kept 3 bases outside the gene matches. Germline V gene data show CDR1 as SGDLS and CDR2 as YYNGEE.

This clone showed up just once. This CDR3 is CASSLEGRQGSTEAFF. The CDR3, as DNA: TGTGCCAGCAGCTTAGAAGGGCGACAGGGGAGCACTGAAGCTTTCTTT. V usage is TRBV7-3 and J usage is TRBJ1-1, with 8 bases identical to TRBD1. With 2 bases clipped from V and 4 bases from J, the junction kept 9 bases outside the gene matches. The CDR3 is made up of 16 amino acids. Germline CDR1 reads SGHTA; CDR2 reads FQGTGA.

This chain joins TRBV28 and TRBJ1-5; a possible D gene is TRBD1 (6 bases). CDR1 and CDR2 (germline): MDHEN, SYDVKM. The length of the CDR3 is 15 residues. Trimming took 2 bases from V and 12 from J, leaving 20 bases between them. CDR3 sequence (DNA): TGTGCCAGCAGTTTACCCCGGACAGTAGCCGCTAACCAGCATTTT. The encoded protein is CASSLPRTVAANQHF. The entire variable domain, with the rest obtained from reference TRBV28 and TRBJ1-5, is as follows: DVKVTQSSRYLVKRTGEKVFLECVQDMDHENMFWYRQDPGLGLRLIYFSYDVKMKEKGDIPEGYSVSREKKERFSLILESASTNQTSMYLCASSLPRTVAANQHFGDGTRLSIL.

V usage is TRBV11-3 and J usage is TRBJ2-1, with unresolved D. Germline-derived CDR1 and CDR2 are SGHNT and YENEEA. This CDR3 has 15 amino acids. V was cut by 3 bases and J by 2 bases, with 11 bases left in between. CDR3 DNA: TGTGCCAGCAGCTTCGGATTAGCCGCCTACAATGAGCAGTTCTTC. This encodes CASSFGLAAYNEQFF.

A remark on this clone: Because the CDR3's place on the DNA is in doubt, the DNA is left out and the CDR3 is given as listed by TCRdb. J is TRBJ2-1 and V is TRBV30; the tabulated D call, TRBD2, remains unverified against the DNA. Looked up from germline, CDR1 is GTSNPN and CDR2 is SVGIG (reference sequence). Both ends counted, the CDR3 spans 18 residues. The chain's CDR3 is CAWSVLVSLRSSYNEQFF.

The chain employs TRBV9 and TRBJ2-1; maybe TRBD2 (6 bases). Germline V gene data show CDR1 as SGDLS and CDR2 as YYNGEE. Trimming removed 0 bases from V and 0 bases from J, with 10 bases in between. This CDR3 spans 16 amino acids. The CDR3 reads CASSVGRGLSYNEQFF. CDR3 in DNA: TGTGCCAGCAGCGTAGGGAGGGGCCTCTCCTACAATGAGCAGTTCTTC.

CDR3 residues: CASSYERGDTGELFF. CDR3 DNA sequence: TGTGCCAGCAGTTACGAGCGGGGGGACACCGGGGAGCTGTTTTTT. This chain joins TRBV6-5 and TRBJ2-2, with 9 bases fitting TRBD2. From germline, CDR1 is MNHEY and CDR2 SVGAGI. V dropped 2 bases and J dropped 3; count of bases not matched to a gene: 1. The CDR3 consists of 15 residues.

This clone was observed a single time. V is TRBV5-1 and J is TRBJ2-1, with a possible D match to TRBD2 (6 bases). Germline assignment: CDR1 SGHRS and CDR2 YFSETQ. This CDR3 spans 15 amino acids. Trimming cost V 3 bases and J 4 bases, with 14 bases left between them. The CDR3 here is CASSSQGGSYNEQFF. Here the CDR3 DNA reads TGCGCCAGCAGCTCCCAGGGAGGTTCTTACAATGAGCAGTTCTTC.

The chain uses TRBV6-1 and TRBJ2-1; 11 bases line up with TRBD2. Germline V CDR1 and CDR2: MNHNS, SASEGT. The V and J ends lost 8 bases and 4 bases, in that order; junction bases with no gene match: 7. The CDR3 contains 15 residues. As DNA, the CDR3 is TGTGCCAGCGGACGACTAGCGGGGAATTACAATGAGCAGTTCTTC. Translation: CASGRLAGNYNEQFF.

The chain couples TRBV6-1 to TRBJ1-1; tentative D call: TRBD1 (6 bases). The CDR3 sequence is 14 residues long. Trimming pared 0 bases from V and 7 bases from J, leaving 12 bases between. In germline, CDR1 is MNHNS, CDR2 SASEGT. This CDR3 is CASSEALGAGEAFF. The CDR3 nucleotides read TGTGCCAGCAGTGAAGCGCTGGGGGCGGGTGAAGCTTTCTTT.

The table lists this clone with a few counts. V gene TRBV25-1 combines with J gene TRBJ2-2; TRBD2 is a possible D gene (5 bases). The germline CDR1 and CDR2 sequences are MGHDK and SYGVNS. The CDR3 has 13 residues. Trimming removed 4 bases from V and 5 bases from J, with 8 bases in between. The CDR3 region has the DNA TGTGCCAGCAGTGTGAGGGAGACCGGGGAGCTGTTTTTT. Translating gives CASSVRETGELFF. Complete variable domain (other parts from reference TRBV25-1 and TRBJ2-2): EADIYQTPRYLVIGTGKKITLECSQTMGHDKMYWYQQDPGMELHLIHYSYGVNSTEKGDLSSESTVSRIRTEHFPLTLESARPSHTSQYLCASSVRETGELFFGEGSRLTVL.

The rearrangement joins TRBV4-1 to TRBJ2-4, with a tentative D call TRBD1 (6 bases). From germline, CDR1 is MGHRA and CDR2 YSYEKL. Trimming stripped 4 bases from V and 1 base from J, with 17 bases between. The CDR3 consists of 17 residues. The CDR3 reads CASSPGTPKGAKNIQYF. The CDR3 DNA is TGCGCCAGCAGCCCCGGGACACCCAAAGGGGCCAAAAACATTCAGTACTTC.

CDR3 sequence: CASILGANNPQFF. The CDR3 region has the DNA TGTGCCAGCATCCTAGGAGCCAACAACCCTCAGTTCTTC. The chain is built from TRBV2 and TRBJ2-1; D is unresolved. This CDR3 spans 13 amino acids. Germline assignment: CDR1 SNHLY and CDR2 FYNNEI. Trimming took 7 bases from V and 13 from J, leaving 20 bases between them. Full variable domain (remainder filled in from reference TRBV2 and TRBJ2-1): EPEVTQTPSHQVTQMGQEVILRCVPISNHLYFYWYRQILGQKVEFLVSFYNNEISEKSEIFDDQFSVERPDGSNFTLKIRSTKLEDSAMYFCASILGANNPQFFGPGTRLTVL.

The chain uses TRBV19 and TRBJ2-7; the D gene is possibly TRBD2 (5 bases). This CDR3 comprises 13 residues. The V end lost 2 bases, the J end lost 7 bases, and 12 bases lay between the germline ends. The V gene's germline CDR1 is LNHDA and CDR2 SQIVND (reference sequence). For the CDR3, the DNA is TGTGCCAGTAGTATACAAAAGAGAGGGGAGCAGTACTTC. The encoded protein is CASSIQKRGEQYF.

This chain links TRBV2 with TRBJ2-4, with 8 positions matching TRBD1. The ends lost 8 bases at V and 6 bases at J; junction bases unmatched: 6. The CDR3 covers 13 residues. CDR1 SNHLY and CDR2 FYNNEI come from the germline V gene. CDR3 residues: CASQGQGRNIQYF. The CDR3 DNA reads TGTGCCAGCCAAGGACAGGGAAGAAACATTCAGTACTTC.

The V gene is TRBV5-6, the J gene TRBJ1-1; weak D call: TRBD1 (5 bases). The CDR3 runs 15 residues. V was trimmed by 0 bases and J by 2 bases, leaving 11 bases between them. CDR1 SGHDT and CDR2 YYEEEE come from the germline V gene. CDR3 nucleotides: TGTGCCAGCAGCTTGGCCGGGGGACTTAACACTGAAGCTTTCTTT. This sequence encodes CASSLAGGLNTEAFF.

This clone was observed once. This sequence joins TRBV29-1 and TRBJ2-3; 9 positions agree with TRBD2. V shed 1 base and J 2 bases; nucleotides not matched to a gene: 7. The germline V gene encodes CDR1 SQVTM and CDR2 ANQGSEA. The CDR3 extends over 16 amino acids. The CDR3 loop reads CSVEGLAGDFTDTQYF. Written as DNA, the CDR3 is TGCAGCGTTGAAGGCTTAGCGGGGGACTTCACAGATACGCAGTATTTT.

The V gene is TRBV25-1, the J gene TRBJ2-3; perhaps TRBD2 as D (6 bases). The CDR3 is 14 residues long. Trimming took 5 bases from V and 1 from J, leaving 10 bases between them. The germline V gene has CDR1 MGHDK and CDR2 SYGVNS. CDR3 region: CASSLGGRTDTQYF. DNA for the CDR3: TGTGCCAGCAGTCTGGGGGGTCGCACAGATACGCAGTATTTT.

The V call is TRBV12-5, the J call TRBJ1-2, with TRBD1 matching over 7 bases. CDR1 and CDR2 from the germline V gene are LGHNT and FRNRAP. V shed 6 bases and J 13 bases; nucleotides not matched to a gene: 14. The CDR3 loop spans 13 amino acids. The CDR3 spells CASGLPRQGSATF. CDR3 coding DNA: TGTGCTAGTGGCCTGCCGAGACAGGGATCGGCCACCTTC.

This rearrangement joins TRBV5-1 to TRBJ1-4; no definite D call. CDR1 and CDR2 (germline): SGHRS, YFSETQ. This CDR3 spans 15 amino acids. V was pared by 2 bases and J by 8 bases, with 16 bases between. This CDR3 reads CASSFAPGPSEKLFF. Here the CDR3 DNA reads TGCGCCAGCAGCTTCGCCCCAGGCCCTTCCGAAAAACTGTTTTTT.

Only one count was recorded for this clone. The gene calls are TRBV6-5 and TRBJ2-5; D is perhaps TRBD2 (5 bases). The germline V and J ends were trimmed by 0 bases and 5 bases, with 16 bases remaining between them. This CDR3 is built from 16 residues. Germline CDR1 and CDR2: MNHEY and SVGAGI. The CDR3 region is CASSYSKSGIWETQYF. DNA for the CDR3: TGTGCCAGCAGTTACTCGAAATCGGGGATTTGGGAGACCCAGTACTTC.

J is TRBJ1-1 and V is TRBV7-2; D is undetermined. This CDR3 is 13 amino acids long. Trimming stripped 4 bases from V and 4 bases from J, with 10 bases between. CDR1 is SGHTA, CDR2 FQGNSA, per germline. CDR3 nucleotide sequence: TGTGCCAGCAGCTCCGGGGTGGGCACTGAAGCTTTCTTT. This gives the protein CASSSGVGTEAFF.

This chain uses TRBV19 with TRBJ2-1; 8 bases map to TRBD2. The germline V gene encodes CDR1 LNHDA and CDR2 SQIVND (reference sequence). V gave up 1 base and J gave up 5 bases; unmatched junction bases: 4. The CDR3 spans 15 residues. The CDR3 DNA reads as TGTGCCAGTAGTATAGGGTCTAGCGGGCACAATGAGCAGTTCTTC. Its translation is CASSIGSSGHNEQFF.

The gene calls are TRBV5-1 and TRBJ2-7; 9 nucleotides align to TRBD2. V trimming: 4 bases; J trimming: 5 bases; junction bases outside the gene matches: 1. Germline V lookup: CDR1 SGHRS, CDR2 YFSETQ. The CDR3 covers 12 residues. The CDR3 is CASSLAGHEQYF. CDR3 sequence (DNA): TGCGCCAGCAGCCTAGCGGGGCACGAGCAGTACTTC.